The next 11 T cell receptor beta chains were all read from a single sample in a study of CD8+CD57+ T cells in acquired aplastic anemia. The sequenced patients had an expansion of CD8+CD57+ cells seen by flow cytometry. It was genomic DNA that served as the template for profiling TCR beta VDJ and CDR3. TCRdb ran MiXCR on the reads and lists one entry per CDR3 protein. The sample has about 98,000 distinct CDR3 sequences; about 66% are singletons. The sample taken for sequencing was sorted CD4+, CD8+, or CD8+CD57+ T cells (not recorded which) from PBMCs. These receptors originate from a human donor with aplastic anemia.

The chain employs TRBV5-4 and TRBJ2-1; D is perhaps TRBD1 (6 bases). Germline V gene sequence: CDR1 SGHNT, CDR2 YYREEE (reference sequence). Trimming took off 2 bases at V and 8 bases at J, with 14 bases between the two ends. The CDR3 runs to 14 residues. The CDR3 DNA reads TGTGCCAGCAGCTTTAATACAGGGTATCATGAGCAGTTCTTC. The encoded protein is CASSFNTGYHEQFF.

V usage is TRBV12-3 or TRBV12-4 and J usage is TRBJ1-1; 9 positions agree with TRBD1. Germline trimming cut 4 bases from V and 4 bases from J; bases unmatched to any gene: 7. This CDR3 has 15 amino acids. CDR3 coding DNA: TGTGCCAGCAGTTCCACAGGGGGCTTAGGCACTGAAGCTTTCTTT. Translation gives CASSSTGGLGTEAFF.

This clonotype has at least ten counts. This rearrangement joins TRBV5-5 to TRBJ1-1; D unclear. The CDR3 consists of 13 residues. The V and J ends lost 4 bases and 1 base respectively, with 8 bases between them. Germline V CDR1 and CDR2: SGHKS, YYEKEE (reference sequence). This chain's CDR3 is CASSPPGNTEAFF. Written as DNA, the CDR3 is TGTGCCAGCAGCCCACCCGGGAACACTGAAGCTTTCTTT.

The rearrangement joins TRBV20-1 to TRBJ2-7; TRBD1 agrees at 10 bases. The CDR3 covers 15 residues. The V segment lost 7 bases and the J segment 1 base; nucleotides outside the gene matches: 10. The V gene's germline CDR1 is DFQATT and CDR2 SNEGSKA (reference sequence). DNA for the CDR3: TGCAGTGGTGACAGGGGGCTAGCGGATTCCTACGAGCAGTACTTC. As protein: CSGDRGLADSYEQYF.

This clonotype was observed a handful of times. The rearrangement uses TRBV20-1 and TRBJ1-4; D is ambiguous. V lost 2 bases and J lost 8, with 15 bases in between. CDR3 size: 14 residues. Germline CDR1 and CDR2: DFQATT and SNEGSKA (reference sequence). The CDR3 DNA is TGCAGTGCTAGATGGCTAGAGGGCGTAGAAAAACTGTTTTTT. This encodes CSARWLEGVEKLFF.

V and J are TRBV7-8 and TRBJ1-2; D not certain. This CDR3 contains 10 residues. V lost 6 bases, J lost 7 bases, and 6 bases lay in between. CDR1 and CDR2 from the germline V gene are SGHVS and FQNEAQ. The chain's CDR3 is CASRGGGYTF. In nucleotides, the CDR3 is TGTGCCAGCAGGGGAGGTGGCTACACCTTC.

This clonotype appeared many times. The chain links TRBV20-1 to TRBJ2-1, with D uncertain. The germline V gene has CDR1 DFQATT and CDR2 SNEGSKA (reference sequence). The length of the CDR3 is 15 residues. V was cut by 3 bases and J by 1 base, with 13 bases left in between. The CDR3 bases are TGCAGTGCTAGCTTCCCCGAGACTTCCTACAATGAGCAGTTCTTC. Translating gives CSASFPETSYNEQFF.

The chain is built from TRBV7-2 and TRBJ2-5; TRBD2 aligns across 10 bases. Per germline, CDR1 SGHTA and CDR2 FQGNSA. This CDR3 contains 14 residues. J was trimmed by 5 bases and V by 5 bases; bases with no gene match: 5. The CDR3 DNA sequence: TGTGCCAGCAGCAAGTCGGGACTAGCGGAGACCCAGTACTTC. It codes for CASSKSGLAETQYF.

The rearrangement uses TRBV2 and TRBJ1-2; 7 nucleotides match TRBD1. Germline CDR1 SNHLY, CDR2 FYNNEI. V lost 8 bases, J lost 0 bases, and 9 bases stayed unmatched. CDR3 size: 15 residues. DNA of the CDR3: TGTGCCAGCTCCGGGACAGAAACAGCTAACTATGGCTACACCTTC. Encoded protein: CASSGTETANYGYTF.

As for this clonotype: As the CDR3 is not closed by the conserved phenylalanine or tryptophan, this likely results from a read error. This rearrangement joins TRBV29-1 to TRBJ1-6, with a tentative D call TRBD1 (5 bases). The CDR3 length is 14 residues. Germline CDR1 and CDR2: SQVTM and ANQGSEA. The V gene lost 7 bases and the J gene lost 6 bases, with 16 bases spanning the gap. CDR3 residues: CSAAIGGRNSPLHL. The CDR3 DNA sequence: TGCAGCGCCGCCATCGGGGGACGTAATTCACCCCTCCACTTG.

The chain joins TRBV11-1 to TRBJ2-7; 7 nucleotides agree with TRBD2. The CDR3 sequence is 16 residues long. After removal of 2 bases from V and 9 bases from J, the junction contained 16 bases not matched to a gene. Germline CDR1 and CDR2: SGHAT and FQDESV (reference sequence). The CDR3 is CASSLPLSGGGVGQYF. CDR3 nucleotides: TGTGCCAGCAGCTTACCTCTATCGGGAGGTGGCGTTGGGCAGTACTTC. The full variable domain, its missing parts supplied by reference TRBV11-1 and TRBJ2-7, is EAEVAQSPRYKITEKSQAVAFWCDPISGHATLYWYRQILGQGPELLVQFQDESVVDDSQLPKDRFSAERLKGVDSTLKIQPAELGDSAMYLCASSLPLSGGGVGQYFGPGTRLTVT.